This T cell receptor beta chain is from a study of CD8 T cells in Susac syndrome. Study-wide points: The relatively small number of individuals in the TCR sequencing and HLA analysis was acknowledged by the study.

The length of the CDR3 is 13 residues. The V and J ends lost 6 bases and 0 bases respectively, with 8 bases between them. Germline V lookup: CDR1 MNHEY, CDR2 SVGAGI. Only one count was recorded for this clonotype. Antigen: not known. In blood CD8+ and CD4+ T cells, TCR beta underwent sequencing. Negative isolation was used for CD8+ and CD4+ T cells and FACS enrichment for TEMRA cells. Random hexamers were used to reverse transcribe 0.5 to 1 ug of RNA. One entry per CDR3 protein, called by TCRdb with MiXCR from the immunoSEQ multiplex PCR reads. Altogether almost 450,000 distinct CDR3 sequences are present, approximately 85% being singletons, with the ten largest covering approximately 0.11%.

The source is a human donor with multiple sclerosis. The V gene is TRBV6-5, the J gene TRBJ1-2; no firm D call. Sequencing was performed on CD8+ T cells from PBMCs. This chain's CDR3 is CASRASPNYGYTF. The CDR3 nucleotides are TGTGCCAGCAGAGCAAGCCCTAACTATGGCTACACCTTC.